This T cell receptor beta chain was obtained from a study of T cells in Graves' hyperthyroidism and ophthalmopathy. Study results and caveats: Clonotypes that were expanded in thyroid above 0.001 mostly appeared in blood too. Ophthalmopathy, as predicted by the model, came a median roughly 6.3 months after the prediction.

With V trimmed by 2 bases and J by 1 base, 5 bases remained unmatched. This CDR3 is 16 amino acids long. CDR1 is MDHEN, CDR2 SYDVKM, per germline. This clonotype was picked up many times. Its antigen is not identified. It was RNA transcripts that yielded the amplified TCR beta CDR3 regions. Carried out on the TCR CDR3, a first-round RT-PCR used the HTBI primer set. TCRdb used MiXCR to reprocess the multiplex PCR reads, holding one entry per CDR3 protein. The table includes approximately 600,000 distinct CDR3 sequences, around 21% detected once. The sequenced sample was blood. The genes are TRBV28 and TRBJ2-3; 8 positions match TRBD2. The clonotype originates from a man aged 25-45 years with Graves' ophthalmopathy. This CDR3 reads CASSLRAGGRTDTQYF. CDR3 coding DNA: TGTGCCAGCAGTTTAAGGGCGGGAGGCCGCACAGATACGCAGTATTTT.